This TCR beta chain originates from a study of cytomegalovirus exposure and HLA in healthy donors. In the study overall: Sequencing of 150 million to 200 million T cells in an earlier analysis found 120 million or so unique TCR beta sequences.

The CDR3 has 18 amino acids. Germline lookup yields CDR1 KGHSH and CDR2 LQKENI. Trimming took off 1 base at V and 0 bases at J, with 16 bases between the two ends. The study ran its PCR with 60 Vbeta and 13 Jbeta primers. Profiling relied on immunoSEQ multiplex PCR, and the TCRdb table lists in-frame clones only, not all of them. The top ten hold approximately 7.2% of the sample, which has 130,000 or so clones, around 74% seen once. This clonotype originated in a male donor in good health and CMV-seronegative. V and J are TRBV18 and TRBJ1-3, with D tentatively TRBD1 (5 bases). The material sequenced was PBMCs. CDR3 loop: CASSPQFQGIYSGNTIYF. CDR3 DNA sequence: TGTGCCAGCTCACCACAATTTCAGGGTATCTACTCTGGAAACACCATATATTTT.